The 29 T cell receptor beta chains below come from one sample, sequenced in a study of T cells in Graves' hyperthyroidism and ophthalmopathy. The investigators amplified TCR beta CDR3 regions from RNA transcripts. In the first-round RT-PCR of the TCR CDR3, the HTBI primer set was used. TCRdb reprocessed the multiplex PCR reads via MiXCR and lists one record per CDR3 protein. The repertoire holds 360,000 or so distinct CDR3 sequences, 15% to 20% seen once, with around a sixth in the top ten. Sequences were obtained from blood. Receptor source: a woman aged 40 to 50 with Graves' ophthalmopathy.

The chain couples TRBV30 to TRBJ2-3; 8 bases fit TRBD2. Germline V gene sequence: CDR1 GTSNPN, CDR2 SVGIG (reference sequence). CDR3 length: 14 residues. With 5 bases clipped from V and 1 base from J, the junction kept 5 bases outside the gene matches. The CDR3 nucleotides are TGTGCCTGGGGAACTAGCGGACGCACAGATACGCAGTATTTT. It codes for CAWGTSGRTDTQYF.

For this clonotype: At one end, the junction sequence differs from germline, possibly due to a read error. This chain links TRBV11-2 with TRBJ2-3; D gene ambiguous. Germline CDR1 reads SGHAT; CDR2 reads FQNNGV. The CDR3 consists of 15 residues. The CDR3 region has the DNA TGTGCCATCAGCCCCCAGAATTCGGGCACAGATACGCAGTATTTT. Translation gives CAISPQNSGTDTQYF. Using reference TRBV11-2 and TRBJ2-3 for the parts outside the CDR3, the full variable domain is EAGVAQSPRYKIIEKRQSVAFWCNPISGHATLYWYQQILGQGPKLLIQFQNNGVVDDSQLPKDRFSAERLKGVDSTLKIQPAKLEDSAVYLCAISPQNSGTDTQYFGPGTRLTVL.

The J gene is TRBJ1-1, the V gene TRBV2; TRBD1 aligns across 8 bases. V shed 5 bases, J shed 4 bases, and the junction held 6 bases outside the gene matches. Per germline, CDR1 SNHLY and CDR2 FYNNEI. The CDR3 totals 14 residues. CDR3 sequence reads: CASSPLGQATEAFF. Here the CDR3 DNA reads TGTGCCAGCAGTCCCCTGGGACAGGCCACTGAAGCTTTCTTT.

The table lists this clonotype with many counts. This sequence joins TRBV29-1 and TRBJ1-2, with D hard to call. The CDR3 has 11 residues. From germline, CDR1 is SQVTM and CDR2 ANQGSEA. Trimming left V 2 bases short and J 0 bases short, with 1 base between. The CDR3 reads CSVESNYGYTF. Written as DNA, the CDR3 is TGCAGCGTTGAATCTAACTATGGCTACACCTTC.

This clonotype was observed at least ten times. The chain links TRBV20-1 to TRBJ2-5; unclear D gene. The CDR3 totals 12 residues. The V end was cut by 3 bases, the J end by 3 bases, with 8 bases between. CDR1 DFQATT and CDR2 SNEGSKA come from the germline V gene (reference sequence). DNA of the CDR3: TGCAGTGCTAGCAAGCGAGAAGAGACCCAGTACTTC. Amino acids: CSASKREETQYF.

In this sample, this clonotype turned up many times. The chain recombines TRBV7-2 with TRBJ1-5; the D is unclear. The ends were cut back, 0 bases at V and 4 bases at J, with 13 bases in the middle. This CDR3 has 16 residues. CDR1 and CDR2 from the germline V gene are SGHTA and FQGNSA. The CDR3 DNA reads TGTGCCAGCAGCTTAGCAGTGGGTCAGAAAAATCAGCCCCAGCATTTT. Encoded protein: CASSLAVGQKNQPQHF.

CDR3 bases: TGTGCCAGCAGTTTCCAGGGGCCCGTGGCTGCTTTCTTT. It specifies CASSFQGPVAAFF. V usage is TRBV12-3 or TRBV12-4 and J usage is TRBJ1-1; possibly TRBD1 for D (6 bases). This CDR3 has 13 amino acids. Trimming left V 3 bases short and J 11 bases short, with 16 bases between.

This clonotype was observed at least ten times. This rearrangement joins TRBV10-2 to TRBJ2-7; a weak D match, TRBD1 (6 bases). V was shortened by 2 bases and J by 0 bases, with 11 bases between the two germline ends. This CDR3 is built from 15 residues. Germline V CDR1 and CDR2: WSHSY, SAAADI. The CDR3 region is CASSEQTGGSYEQYF. The CDR3 nucleotides read TGCGCCAGCAGTGAGCAGACAGGCGGCTCCTACGAGCAGTACTTC.

This clonotype showed up many times. The CDR3 DNA follows: TGTGCCAGCAGCTCCTCGGTAATACAAGAGACCCAGTACTTC. This codes for CASSSSVIQETQYF. The gene calls are TRBV7-6 and TRBJ2-5, with unresolved D. Per the germline V gene, CDR1 is SGHVS and CDR2 is FNYEAQ. The CDR3 length is 14 residues. Trimming removed 4 bases from V and 2 bases from J, with 11 bases in between. Full variable domain (outside the CDR3, taken from reference TRBV7-6 and TRBJ2-5): GAGVSQSPRYKVTKRGQDVALRCDPISGHVSLYWYRQALGQGPEFLTYFNYEAQQDKSGLPNDRFSAERPEGSISTLTIQRTEQRDSAMYRCASSSSVIQETQYFGPGTRLLVL.

The table lists this clonotype with many counts. The chain carries TRBV6-2 or TRBV6-3 and TRBJ1-3; D is unclear. The CDR3 contains 17 residues. In germline, CDR1 is MNHEY, CDR2 SVGEGT. V was trimmed by 2 bases and J by 6 bases, leaving 20 bases between them. The CDR3 region has the DNA TGTGCCAGCAGTTACGATTCAGCCAAAAGGACCTCAAACACCATATATTTT. It specifies CASSYDSAKRTSNTIYF.

The chain carries TRBV11-3 and TRBJ2-5; 14 bases are a match to TRBD2. The V gene's germline CDR1 is SGHNT and CDR2 YENEEA. The CDR3 runs 17 residues. The J segment lost 2 bases and the V segment lost 5 bases, leaving 7 bases of the junction unmatched. This CDR3 is CASSPGTSGSPQETQYF. In DNA, the CDR3 is TGTGCCAGCAGCCCTGGGACTAGCGGGAGCCCTCAAGAGACCCAGTACTTC.

The chain employs TRBV12-3 or TRBV12-4 and TRBJ1-3; D ambiguous. V lost 3 bases, J lost 4 bases, and 16 bases lay in between. The CDR3 has 16 amino acids. The CDR3 nucleotides read TGTGCCAGCAGTTTGCTCGTGGAGGCGGGAGGAAACACCATATATTTT. Translating gives CASSLLVEAGGNTIYF.

At least ten counts were recorded for this clonotype. The genes are TRBV19 and TRBJ2-2; D assignment may be TRBD1 or TRBD2 (6 bases each). V shed 8 bases and J shed 4 bases, with 17 bases lying between them. This CDR3 region has 15 residues. From germline, CDR1 is LNHDA and CDR2 SQIVND (reference sequence). For the CDR3, the DNA is TGTGCCAGTTCCTCAGAGGGGGGTGGCACCGGGGAGCTGTTTTTT. This sequence encodes CASSSEGGGTGELFF. Full variable domain (remainder filled in from reference TRBV19 and TRBJ2-2): DGGITQSPKYLFRKEGQNVTLSCEQNLNHDAMYWYRQDPGQGLRLIYYSQIVNDFQKGDIAEGYSVSREKKESFPLTVTSAQKNPTAFYLCASSSEGGGTGELFFGEGSRLTVL.

This clonotype was picked up many times. The chain recombines TRBV6-5 with TRBJ1-5; D remains unclear. The CDR3 is made up of 14 amino acids. The V end lost 6 bases, the J end lost 7 bases, and 16 bases lay between the germline ends. The V gene's germline CDR1 is MNHEY and CDR2 SVGAGI. The CDR3 DNA follows: TGTGCCAGCAGGGGTGAAACGCGAAGCCAGCCCCAGCATTTT. Amino acids: CASRGETRSQPQHF.

At least ten counts were recorded for this clonotype. The rearrangement uses TRBV7-9 and TRBJ1-2; D remains unclear. The V and J ends lost 5 bases and 3 bases respectively, with 13 bases between them. CDR1 and CDR2 from the germline V gene are SEHNR and FQNEAQ (reference sequence). The CDR3 runs to 14 residues. The CDR3 nucleotides read TGTGCCAGCAGCCCCGGGCCAAGGGACTATGGCTACACCTTC. As protein: CASSPGPRDYGYTF.

This clonotype has ten or more counts. The rearrangement links TRBV20-1 to TRBJ2-7, with 9 bases aligning to TRBD1. The CDR3 has 17 amino acids. V shed 1 base, J shed 1 base, and the junction held 11 bases outside the gene matches. The germline V gene has CDR1 DFQATT and CDR2 SNEGSKA (reference sequence). The DNA of the CDR3 is TGCAGTGCTAGAGGTTTAGCCGGGACAGGGACTTCCTACGAGCAGTACTTC. Translated, it gives CSARGLAGTGTSYEQYF.

This clonotype was seen at least ten times. This rearrangement joins TRBV28 to TRBJ2-7, with a tentative D call TRBD1 (5 bases). This CDR3 region has 14 residues. Germline CDR1 MDHEN, CDR2 SYDVKM. V gave up 6 bases and J gave up 3 bases, with 15 bases separating them. The CDR3 DNA reads TGTGCCAGCAGAGGGGAAGGGGTAAACTACGAGCAGTACTTC. Encoded protein: CASRGEGVNYEQYF. Looking up the rest from reference TRBV28 and TRBJ2-7 gives the full variable domain: DVKVTQSSRYLVKRTGEKVFLECVQDMDHENMFWYRQDPGLGLRLIYFSYDVKMKEKGDIPEGYSVSREKKERFSLILESASTNQTSMYLCASRGEGVNYEQYFGPGTRLTVT.

This clonotype was recorded at least ten times. The CDR3 nucleotides read TGTGCCAGCAGTGAATTGACAGGGACGGGACAAGAGACCCAGTACTTC. Protein product: CASSELTGTGQETQYF. The V gene is TRBV6-1, the J gene TRBJ2-5; 7 nucleotides line up with TRBD1. V shed 2 bases, J shed 2 bases, and the junction held 8 bases outside the gene matches. This CDR3 region has 16 residues. CDR1 MNHNS and CDR2 SASEGT come from the germline V gene.

The chain combines TRBV6-5 with TRBJ1-2, with 7 bases that match TRBD1. CDR3 size: 15 residues. CDR1 MNHEY and CDR2 SVGAGI come from the germline V gene. The ends lost 4 bases at V and 6 bases at J; junction bases unmatched: 11. CDR3 nucleotides: TGTGCCAGCAGTTCCGCCTCCGACAGGGTCCATGGCTACACCTTC. Translation: CASSSASDRVHGYTF.

This chain links TRBV29-1 with TRBJ1-2; D remains ambiguous. CDR3 length: 15 amino acids. In germline, CDR1 is SQVTM, CDR2 ANQGSEA. The ends were cut back, 0 bases at V and 5 bases at J, with 16 bases in the middle. This chain's CDR3 is CSVEEVGDKPYGYTF. The CDR3 DNA reads as TGCAGCGTTGAAGAGGTTGGAGATAAGCCTTATGGCTACACCTTC.

In this sample, this clonotype turned up many times. The chain is built from TRBV19 and TRBJ1-2; no clear D. V dropped 7 bases and J dropped 3 bases, with 18 bases sitting between them. This CDR3 contains 15 residues. Germline V gene sequence: CDR1 LNHDA, CDR2 SQIVND (reference sequence). The CDR3 nucleotides read TGTGCCAGTACGCCCGGGATTCGGGATTACTATGGCTACACCTTC. Its translation is CASTPGIRDYYGYTF.

This clonotype was recorded at least ten times. This rearrangement joins TRBV6-4 to TRBJ2-3; 11 bases are shared with TRBD2. Germline lookup yields CDR1 MRHNA and CDR2 SNTAGT. V dropped 0 bases and J dropped 4; count of bases not matched to a gene: 3. The CDR3 is 16 residues long. In DNA form, the CDR3 reads TGTGCCAGCAGTGACTCCGGGACTAGCGGTCCAGATACGCAGTATTTT. Translating it yields CASSDSGTSGPDTQYF.

The chain recombines TRBV9 with TRBJ2-2, with D unresolved. Germline CDR1 reads SGDLS; CDR2 reads YYNGEE. Trimming pared 0 bases from V and 7 bases from J, leaving 13 bases between. The CDR3 is 15 amino acids. CDR3 coding DNA: TGTGCCAGCAGCGTAGCAATCCGGGTGGACGGGGAGCTGTTTTTT. Translating gives CASSVAIRVDGELFF.

This clonotype was seen repeatedly, ten times or more. V usage is TRBV11-3 and J usage is TRBJ1-2, with 8 bases identical to TRBD1. The CDR3 is made up of 14 amino acids. V lost 5 bases and J lost 8; bases outside the gene matches: 10. In germline, CDR1 is SGHNT, CDR2 YENEEA. The CDR3 DNA is TGTGCCAGCAGCCAGGGCGCGACAGGGGACGGCTACACCTTC. Amino acids: CASSQGATGDGYTF.

This clonotype was detected many times. This chain joins TRBV4-1 and TRBJ2-6, with 10 bases lining up with TRBD1. V dropped 4 bases and J dropped 4; count of bases not matched to a gene: 7. The CDR3 loop spans 17 amino acids. The germline V gene has CDR1 MGHRA and CDR2 YSYEKL. CDR3 protein: CASSPMTGGVGANVLTF. The CDR3 coding sequence is TGCGCCAGCAGCCCCATGACAGGGGGCGTCGGGGCCAACGTCCTGACTTTC.

The chain uses TRBV6-2 or TRBV6-3 and TRBJ2-5; TRBD1 matches 9 bases. Germline V CDR1 and CDR2: MNHEY, SVGEGT. With 6 bases clipped from V and 4 bases from J, the junction kept 9 bases outside the gene matches. This CDR3 spans 15 amino acids. The CDR3 protein is CASRRGQGRGETQYF. The CDR3 DNA reads as TGTGCCAGCAGACGCGGACAGGGGAGGGGAGAGACCCAGTACTTC.

This clonotype was observed many times. The chain couples TRBV28 to TRBJ2-6; TRBD1 aligns across 7 bases. V trimming: 2 bases; J trimming: 1 base; junction bases outside the gene matches: 11. This CDR3 comprises 19 residues. Germline lookup yields CDR1 MDHEN and CDR2 SYDVKM. The CDR3 coding sequence is TGTGCCAGCAGTTTACCCCCCGACAGGGCACCATCTGGGGCCAACGTCCTGACTTTC. The encoded protein is CASSLPPDRAPSGANVLTF.

This clonotype was picked up many times. The rearrangement links TRBV28 to TRBJ1-5; D gene unclear. This CDR3 comprises 12 residues. Trimming shortened V by 8 bases and J by 2 bases, and 7 bases separated the two germline ends. Germline loops: CDR1 MDHEN, CDR2 SYDVKM. The CDR3 sequence is CASDYGNQPQHF. The CDR3 DNA reads TGTGCCAGCGATTACGGCAATCAGCCCCAGCATTTT.

This clonotype has more than one count but fewer than ten. This may arise from a read error, as a much more abundant clone is one base away. The chain has TRBV4-1 and TRBJ1-5; TRBD1 aligns across 8 bases. The CDR3 is 18 amino acids. CDR1 is MGHRA and CDR2 is YSYEKL in the germline V gene. The CDR3 sequence is CASSQEGSRGLNYQLQHF. The CDR3 bases are TGCGCCAGCAGCCAAGAGGGTAGCAGGGGGCTGAATTATCAGCTCCAGCATTTT.